The TCR beta chain described here comes from a study of blood T cells in healthy people across ages. A second PCR, run for about 7 to 11 cycles, used a sample-barcoded 5' primer plus a J-beta primer mix. Every individual sample yielded 2.5 million or more paired-end reads (each containing CDR3). TCRdb re-called the 5' RACE reads through MiXCR, storing one row per CDR3 protein. Found here are about 830,000 distinct CDR3 sequences, roughly 50% of them singletons; the top ten hold over 20%. The length of the CDR3 is 14 residues. To note about this clonotype: Its antigen is unknown.

Study conclusions and caveats: Unsorted PBMCs blocked a conclusive comparison of naive and antigen-experienced cells. Roughly linear declines in TCR beta diversity per million T cells occurred with age.

This chain connects TRBV12-3 or TRBV12-4 to TRBJ2-5; no reliable D call. TRBJ2-7 matches the DNA end more closely, so the J call is doubtful. The source of this sequence is a young man in good health. The sequenced sample consisted of blood. CDR3 nucleotide sequence: TGTGCCAGCAGTTTGTCGGGCATTTACTACGAGCAGTACTTC. It is translated as CASSLSGIYYEQYF.